This TCR beta chain is from a study of chemoradiotherapy in HPV16-positive cancers. The wider study: Functional T-cell assays on a couple of HPV16-positive patients' cells defined candidate HPV-specific clones and common TCR motifs. Study-wide points: For HPV16-positive patients, expanding HPV-responsive T cells associated with longer recurrence-free survival.

Points on this clone: Its antigen remains unknown.

Samples were taken several times over chemoradiotherapy. Trimming shortened V by 7 bases and J by 0 bases, and 13 bases separated the two germline ends. The V gene's germline CDR1 is SGHRS and CDR2 YFSETQ. CDR3 length: 15 amino acids. Data came from immunoSEQ multiplex PCR; TCRdb stores just in-frame clones and leaves some out. This sample has about 12,000 clones, with about 91% found just once. This TCR derives from a human donor with HPV-associated anogenital cancer. The V gene is TRBV5-1, the J gene TRBJ1-4; weak D call: TRBD1 (5 bases). Sequences were derived from blood, sampled from a patient who underwent chemoradiotherapy. As DNA, the CDR3 is TGCGCCAGCGCCGGGGACGGAGCAACTAATGAAAAACTGTTTTTT. Translating gives CASAGDGATNEKLFF.